These T cell receptor beta chains were read from a single sample in a study of CD8 T cells in Susac syndrome. TCRdb reprocessed the immunoSEQ multiplex PCR reads with MiXCR, giving one entry per CDR3 protein. The sample holds approximately 170,000 distinct CDR3 sequences; 90% to 95% are singletons and the top ten take around 0.075%. The specimen was CD4+ T cells from PBMCs. These receptors came from a human donor in good health. CDR3s include the opening cysteine and the closing phenylalanine or tryptophan. A D gene is named only where the DNA matches it firmly. Where a row states a size, it is once, few, many or the class of an expanded clone; other rows omit it.

j_gene: TRBJ2-7; d_gene: TRBD1; abundance: -; v_gene: TRBV5-1; CDR3nt: TGCGCCAGCAGCCAACAGGGGGCCACCTACGAGCAGTACTTC; CDR3aa: CASSQQGATYEQYF
j_gene: TRBJ1-2; d_gene: -; abundance: -; v_gene: TRBV4-1; CDR3nt: TGCGCCAGCAGCCAAGGATTCGGGACACCCACTCCCGGCTACACCTTC; CDR3aa: CASSQGFGTPTPGYTF
j_gene: TRBJ1-6; d_gene: TRBD1; abundance: -; v_gene: TRBV25-1; CDR3nt: TGTGCCAGCAGTGACCCCCGACAGGGAGGAAGGTCACCCCTCCACTTT; CDR3aa: CASSDPRQGGRSPLHF
j_gene: TRBJ2-1; d_gene: -; abundance: once; v_gene: TRBV7-8; CDR3nt: TGTGCCAGCAGCCAGTACAGGAGCAATGAGCAGTTCTTC; CDR3aa: CASSQYRSNEQFF
j_gene: TRBJ1-1; d_gene: -; abundance: -; v_gene: TRBV5-6; CDR3nt: TGTGCCAGCAGCTCACCATTGAACACTGAAGCTTTCTTT; CDR3aa: CASSSPLNTEAFF
j_gene: TRBJ1-6; d_gene: -; abundance: -; v_gene: TRBV2; CDR3nt: TGTGCCAGCATTCAGGGGTCTTCACCCCTCCACTTT; CDR3aa: CASIQGSSPLHF
j_gene: TRBJ1-1; d_gene: -; abundance: -; v_gene: TRBV18; CDR3nt: TGTGCCAGCTCACCGAGCGAAGGGAACACTGAAGCTTTCTTT; CDR3aa: CASSPSEGNTEAFF
j_gene: TRBJ2-2; d_gene: -; abundance: -; v_gene: TRBV9; CDR3nt: TGTGCCAGCAGCTCCCCCAGGGGCGGGGAGCTGTTTTTT; CDR3aa: CASSSPRGGELFF
j_gene: TRBJ1-2; d_gene: -; abundance: -; v_gene: TRBV5-4; CDR3nt: TGTGCCAGCAGCTTGAAAGTTACTAACTATGGCTACACCTTC; CDR3aa: CASSLKVTNYGYTF
j_gene: TRBJ1-1; d_gene: -; abundance: few; v_gene: TRBV29-1; CDR3nt: TGCAGCGTTCGCAACCTGAACACTGAAGCTTTCTTT; CDR3aa: CSVRNLNTEAFF
j_gene: TRBJ2-7; d_gene: -; abundance: -; v_gene: TRBV5-6; CDR3nt: TGTGCCAGCAGCTTGACGGGTTCAGAATCCTACGAGCAGTACTTC; CDR3aa: CASSLTGSESYEQYF
j_gene: TRBJ1-5; d_gene: -; abundance: -; v_gene: TRBV7-2; CDR3nt: TGTGCCAGCAGCTCATTTATCGGGACGGGAAATCAGCCCCAGCATTTT; CDR3aa: CASSSFIGTGNQPQHF
j_gene: TRBJ2-7; d_gene: -; abundance: -; v_gene: TRBV7-6; CDR3nt: TGCGCCAGCAGCTCCGGGAGAAAATACGAGCAGTACTTC; CDR3aa: CASSSGRKYEQYF
j_gene: TRBJ2-7; d_gene: TRBD1; abundance: once; v_gene: TRBV5-4; CDR3nt: TGTGCCAGCAGCACTAGGACAGGGAGAAACGAGCAGTACTTC; CDR3aa: CASSTRTGRNEQYF
j_gene: TRBJ2-1; d_gene: -; abundance: few; v_gene: TRBV2; CDR3nt: TGTGCCAGCAGTCTTGGCCCCTACAATGAGCAGTTCTTC; CDR3aa: CASSLGPYNEQFF
j_gene: TRBJ2-3; d_gene: TRBD1; abundance: -; v_gene: TRBV5-5; CDR3nt: TGTGCCAGCAGAGATGGTCGACAGGGCTGGACAGATACGCAGTATTTT; CDR3aa: CASRDGRQGWTDTQYF
j_gene: TRBJ1-5; d_gene: -; abundance: -; v_gene: TRBV28; CDR3nt: TGTGCCAGCAGTCTCAGAGGGGACGGCAATCAGCCCCAGCATTTT; CDR3aa: CASSLRGDGNQPQHF
j_gene: TRBJ1-2; d_gene: -; abundance: -; v_gene: TRBV12-3/TRBV12-4; CDR3nt: TGTGCCAGCAGCCAGGGATGGTATGGCTACACCTTC; CDR3aa: CASSQGWYGYTF
j_gene: TRBJ1-2; d_gene: -; abundance: -; v_gene: TRBV12-3/TRBV12-4; CDR3nt: TGTGCCAGCAGCCTCGAGGGAGGCTACACCTTC; CDR3aa: CASSLEGGYTF
j_gene: TRBJ1-1; d_gene: -; abundance: once; v_gene: TRBV12-3/TRBV12-4; CDR3nt: TGTGCCAGCAGTTTCTCCGGTGAAGCTTTCTTT; CDR3aa: CASSFSGEAFF
j_gene: TRBJ1-2; d_gene: TRBD1; abundance: -; v_gene: TRBV18; CDR3nt: TGTGCCAGCTCTTCCGGCTGGACAGGGGATAATGGCTACACCTTC; CDR3aa: CASSSGWTGDNGYTF
j_gene: TRBJ2-4; d_gene: -; abundance: -; v_gene: TRBV2; CDR3nt: TGTGCCAGCAGGGGGCAGGTGGGAAACATTCAGTACTTC; CDR3aa: CASRGQVGNIQYF
j_gene: TRBJ2-5; d_gene: TRBD1; abundance: -; v_gene: TRBV5-1; CDR3nt: TGCGCCAGCAGCTTGGCCAGGGGGCTATACCAAGAGACCCAGTACTTC; CDR3aa: CASSLARGLYQETQYF
j_gene: TRBJ1-3; d_gene: -; abundance: -; v_gene: TRBV7-9; CDR3nt: TGTGCCAGCAGCTTAAGGCAATCTGGAAACACCATATATTTT; CDR3aa: CASSLRQSGNTIYF
j_gene: TRBJ2-7; d_gene: TRBD1; abundance: few; v_gene: TRBV5-5; CDR3nt: TGTGCCAGCAGCTTGGGGGGGACAGGGAACTACGAGCAGTACTTC; CDR3aa: CASSLGGTGNYEQYF
j_gene: TRBJ1-1; d_gene: -; abundance: -; v_gene: TRBV5-1; CDR3nt: TGCGCCAGCAGCTGGGGTGGAGATTCTGAAGCTTTCTTT; CDR3aa: CASSWGGDSEAFF
j_gene: TRBJ2-5; d_gene: TRBD2; abundance: -; v_gene: TRBV2; CDR3nt: TGTGCCAGCAGTGAATATAGCGGGGGCCAGACCCAGTACTTC; CDR3aa: CASSEYSGGQTQYF
j_gene: TRBJ2-1; d_gene: TRBD1; abundance: -; v_gene: TRBV7-9; CDR3nt: TGTGCCAGCAGCCGGGACAGGGGCTATGAGCAGTTCTTC; CDR3aa: CASSRDRGYEQFF
j_gene: TRBJ1-2; d_gene: -; abundance: -; v_gene: TRBV19; CDR3nt: TGTGCCAGTAGTATAGGGACGGCTTTGGGCTATGGCTACACCTTC; CDR3aa: CASSIGTALGYGYTF
j_gene: TRBJ2-1; d_gene: TRBD2; abundance: -; v_gene: TRBV6-2/TRBV6-3; CDR3nt: TGTGCCAGCAGCGCTTGGACTAGCAGCTATGAGCAGTTCTTC; CDR3aa: CASSAWTSSYEQFF
j_gene: TRBJ2-5; d_gene: -; abundance: -; v_gene: TRBV10-3; CDR3nt: TGTGCCATCAGGGAGCCCAGCGGGGAGACCCAGTACTTC; CDR3aa: CAIREPSGETQYF
j_gene: TRBJ2-7; d_gene: TRBD1; abundance: -; v_gene: TRBV19; CDR3nt: TGTGCCACCAGTCCAGGGGGCTCCTACGAGCAGTACTTC; CDR3aa: CATSPGGSYEQYF
j_gene: TRBJ2-7; d_gene: TRBD1; abundance: -; v_gene: TRBV10-3; CDR3nt: TGTGCCACGGACAGGGGGTCCTACGAGCAGTACTTC; CDR3aa: CATDRGSYEQYF
j_gene: TRBJ2-7; d_gene: -; abundance: -; v_gene: TRBV6-5; CDR3nt: TGTGCCAGCAGTTACGGACAGAGCTCCTACGAGCAGTACTTC; CDR3aa: CASSYGQSSYEQYF
j_gene: TRBJ2-5; d_gene: TRBD1; abundance: -; v_gene: TRBV19; CDR3nt: TGTGCCAGTAGTTTTTCCGGGACAGGGTCACAAGAGACCCAGTACTTC; CDR3aa: CASSFSGTGSQETQYF
j_gene: TRBJ2-7; d_gene: TRBD2; abundance: -; v_gene: TRBV5-1; CDR3nt: TGCGCCAGCAGCTTGGGAGGACTAGCGGGAGGGCCTTCCTACGAGCAGTACTTC; CDR3aa: CASSLGGLAGGPSYEQYF
j_gene: TRBJ2-5; d_gene: -; abundance: -; v_gene: TRBV19; CDR3nt: TGTGCCAGTAGTATGGGACTTCAAGAGACCCAGTACTTC; CDR3aa: CASSMGLQETQYF
j_gene: TRBJ2-1; d_gene: TRBD2; abundance: -; v_gene: TRBV30; CDR3nt: TGTGCCTGGAGTGTTTGGAGGACTAGCGGCCTCGGAGGGGATAATGAGCAGTTCTTC; CDR3aa: CAWSVWRTSGLGGDNEQFF
j_gene: TRBJ2-4; d_gene: TRBD2; abundance: -; v_gene: TRBV7-8; CDR3nt: TGTGCCAGCAGCTTAGGTTTTAAGCGGGGAGTAGCCAAAAACATTCAGTACTTC; CDR3aa: CASSLGFKRGVAKNIQYF
j_gene: TRBJ2-2; d_gene: -; abundance: once; v_gene: TRBV5-1; CDR3nt: TGCGCCAGCAGCTTGAGGGTGGGTGACACCGGGGAGCTGTTTTTT; CDR3aa: CASSLRVGDTGELFF
j_gene: TRBJ2-5; d_gene: -; abundance: few; v_gene: TRBV7-6; CDR3nt: TGTGCCAGCAGCTTGGGAGCGGTCCAAGAGACCCAGTACTTC; CDR3aa: CASSLGAVQETQYF
j_gene: TRBJ2-4; d_gene: -; abundance: -; v_gene: TRBV3-1; CDR3nt: TGTGCCAGCAGCCAAGATCGAAACGTAAACATTCAGTACTTC; CDR3aa: CASSQDRNVNIQYF